The 16 T cell receptor beta chains listed next were all sequenced from one sample in a study of cytomegalovirus exposure and HLA in healthy donors. Primers included in the PCR were 60 Vbeta and 13 Jbeta primers. Measured with immunoSEQ multiplex PCR; TCRdb has only the in-frame clones, and not every one. The sample records roughly 80,000 clones, roughly 69% being singletons. The material sequenced was PBMCs. The origin of the receptors is a woman aged 45-59 years in good health and CMV-seropositive.

The DNA for the CDR3 is TGCGCCAGCAACGAGGAGATCCAAGAAAAACTGTTTTTT. Translation: CASNEEIQEKLFF. This chain connects TRBV5-1 to TRBJ1-4; D unresolved. The CDR3 has 13 residues. Germline loops: CDR1 SGHRS, CDR2 YFSETQ. The ends were cut back, 6 bases at V and 8 bases at J, with 14 bases in the middle.

This clone was recorded a few times. The chain has TRBV28 and TRBJ2-7, with D possibly TRBD2 on 6 matching bases. CDR1 is MDHEN, CDR2 SYDVKM, per germline. With 8 bases removed from V and 4 bases from J, the gap between germline ends came to 15 bases. This CDR3 comprises 13 residues. CDR3 amino acids: CASSSVGGYEQYV. CDR3 DNA: TGTGCCAGCTCCTCGGTGGGGGGTTACGAGCAGTACGTC.

This clone was recorded a few times. The rearrangement uses TRBV5-1 and TRBJ1-2; 7 positions match TRBD1. V dropped 0 bases and J dropped 2; count of bases not matched to a gene: 1. The CDR3 totals 14 residues. Per germline, CDR1 SGHRS and CDR2 YFSETQ. The CDR3 sequence is CASSLGDRNYGYTF. Here the CDR3 DNA reads TGCGCCAGCAGCTTGGGGGACAGAAACTATGGCTACACCTTC.

The chain joins TRBV10-1 to TRBJ2-7; the match to TRBD2 covers 12 bases. This CDR3 contains 18 residues. Germline V lookup: CDR1 WNHNN, CDR2 SYGVQD (reference sequence). V lost 3 bases to trimming and J lost 5 bases; unmatched junction nucleotides: 14. The CDR3 DNA reads TGCGCCAGCAGTGACCGACGGATCCTAGCGGGGGGGCGCCACGAGCAGTACTTC. Its translation: CASSDRRILAGGRHEQYF.

This rearrangement joins TRBV21-1 to TRBJ1-1; the listed D gene, TRBD1, was not tested against the DNA. TRBV21-1 is reported as a pseudogene. CDR3 length: 12 residues. The DNA of the CDR3 is TGTGCCAGCATTGACAGGGCCACTGAAGCTTTCTTT. Translation gives CASIDRATEAFF.

This chain joins TRBV7-9 and TRBJ2-5; TRBD1 is a possible D gene (7 bases). V was cut by 1 base and J by 2 bases, with 14 bases left in between. This CDR3 comprises 16 residues. CDR1 is SEHNR and CDR2 is FQNEAQ in the germline V gene (reference sequence). This CDR3 reads CASSLGQGGIQETQYF. CDR3 nucleotide sequence: TGTGCCAGCAGCTTAGGCCAGGGGGGAATTCAAGAGACCCAGTACTTC. The whole variable domain, filled in from reference TRBV7-9 and TRBJ2-5, reads DTGVSQNPRHKITKRGQNVTFRCDPISEHNRLYWYRQTLGQGPEFLTYFQNEAQLEKSRLLSDRFSAERPKGSFSTLEIQRTEQGDSAMYLCASSLGQGGIQETQYFGPGTRLLVL.

The rearrangement links TRBV18 to TRBJ1-5; D is possibly TRBD1 (5 bases). Germline-derived CDR1 and CDR2 are KGHSH and LQKENI. Trimming left V 2 bases short and J 7 bases short, with 12 bases between. This CDR3 is built from 14 residues. The CDR3 region has the DNA TGTGCCAGCTCACCAGAACGGCGGGACCAGCCCCAGCATTTT. Protein sequence: CASSPERRDQPQHF.

The gene calls are TRBV6-6 and TRBJ1-1, with a possible D match to TRBD1 (6 bases). CDR1 and CDR2 (germline): MNHNY, SVGAGI (reference sequence). Deletions cut 6 bases from V and 0 bases from J, with 8 bases between. This CDR3 spans 13 amino acids. For the CDR3, the DNA is TGTGCCAGCAGCGGACAGATGAACACTGAAGCTTTCTTT. Its translation is CASSGQMNTEAFF.

This chain joins TRBV6-1 and TRBJ1-4; 7 nucleotides line up with TRBD1. V was clipped by 10 bases and J by 6 bases; unmatched bases: 5. This CDR3 has 12 amino acids. Germline CDR1 and CDR2: MNHNS and SASEGT. DNA for the CDR3: TGTGCCACAGGACAGGCTGATGAAAAACTGTTTTTT. Its protein is CATGQADEKLFF.

This chain connects TRBV5-1 to TRBJ1-2, with a tentative D call TRBD1 (5 bases). This CDR3 spans 17 amino acids. Germline V lookup: CDR1 SGHRS, CDR2 YFSETQ. V was trimmed by 0 bases and J by 4 bases, leaving 19 bases between them. The CDR3 DNA sequence: TGCGCCAGCAGCTTGGAATCCCCGACAGATGTTGGCTATGGCTACACCTTC. Its translation: CASSLESPTDVGYGYTF.

V and J are TRBV2 and TRBJ2-3; the match to TRBD1 covers 8 bases. Germline V gene sequence: CDR1 SNHLY, CDR2 FYNNEI. This CDR3 contains 13 residues. J was trimmed by 6 bases and V by 6 bases; bases with no gene match: 5. In DNA form, the CDR3 reads TGTGCCAGCAGAGCTACAGGGGGGGATACGCAGTATTTT. This codes for CASRATGGDTQYF.

The V gene is TRBV4-1, the J gene TRBJ2-1, with TRBD1 matching 7 bases. The CDR3 consists of 16 residues. CDR1 is MGHRA, CDR2 YSYEKL, per germline. With V trimmed by 5 bases and J by 2 bases, 9 bases remained unmatched. CDR3 region: CASSVARDRPYNEQFF. In DNA, the CDR3 is TGCGCCAGCAGCGTGGCCCGGGACAGACCCTACAATGAGCAGTTCTTC.

The chain combines TRBV7-5 with TRBJ2-6; the tabulated D call, TRBD1, remains unverified against the DNA. TRBV7-5 is tagged as a pseudogene. This CDR3 has 19 amino acids. CDR3 nucleotide sequence: TGTGTCAGAAGCCAATGGGGACAGCTAAGGAGCTCTGGGGCCAACGTCCTGACTTTC. Protein product: CVRSQWGQLRSSGANVLTF.

This clone occurred a few times. This CDR3 reads CASSVDAISGNTIYF. CDR3 bases: TGTGCCAGCAGCGTAGACGCTATCTCTGGAAACACCATATATTTT. The V gene is TRBV9, the J gene TRBJ1-3; no clear D. The CDR3 length is 15 residues. V lost 0 bases and J lost 0, with 7 bases in between. Per germline, CDR1 SGDLS and CDR2 YYNGEE.

V is TRBV29-1 and J is TRBJ2-3, with a tentative D call TRBD2 (5 bases). Deletions cut 3 bases from V and 4 bases from J, with 8 bases between. Germline V gives CDR1 SQVTM, CDR2 ANQGSEA. This CDR3 has 12 residues. This chain's CDR3 is CSVEAGADTQYF. The DNA of the CDR3 is TGCAGCGTTGAGGCCGGGGCAGATACGCAGTATTTT.

This chain joins TRBV6-1 and TRBJ2-5, with 11 bases aligning to TRBD2. With 4 bases clipped from V and 2 bases from J, the junction kept 6 bases outside the gene matches. CDR1 is MNHNS, CDR2 SASEGT, per germline. CDR3 length: 16 amino acids. CDR3 nucleotides: TGTGCCAGCAGTGCAGCTAGCGGGGGGATTCAAGAGACCCAGTACTTC. Residues: CASSAASGGIQETQYF.